Listed below are T cell receptor beta chains from one sample, sequenced in a study of CD8 T cells in Susac syndrome. TCRdb fed the immunoSEQ multiplex PCR reads into MiXCR, producing one record per CDR3 protein. The top ten hold approximately 0.11% of the sample, which has about 300,000 distinct CDR3 sequences, more than 75% seen once. Sequencing was carried out using CD8+ T cells from PBMCs. The origin of the receptors is a human donor with multiple sclerosis. The CDR3 runs from the conserved cysteine through the conserved F or W. The D gene is left open where the match is weak. Expanded clones are given a class, and other clones once, few, many or no size at all.

V	D	J	size	CDR3	DNA
TRBV11-2	NA	TRBJ1-3	NA	CASSQTPGSGNTIYF	TGTGCCAGCAGCCAGACCCCAGGGTCTGGAAACACCATATATTTT
TRBV6-5	NA	TRBJ2-7	NA	CASNLRRLSSYEQYF	TGTGCCAGCAACTTACGGCGACTCAGCTCCTACGAGCAGTACTTC
TRBV15	TRBD1	TRBJ2-2	NA	CATSLTGGDTGELFF	TGTGCCACCAGTTTGACAGGGGGGGACACCGGGGAGCTGTTTTTT
TRBV28	TRBD1	TRBJ2-5	NA	CASSITGEETQYF	TGTGCCAGCAGCATAACAGGGGAAGAGACCCAGTACTTC
TRBV29-1	TRBD2	TRBJ2-1	once	CSVEGGLADYNEQFF	TGCAGCGTTGAAGGCGGACTAGCGGATTACAATGAGCAGTTCTTC
TRBV3-1	TRBD2	TRBJ2-1	NA	CASSHPSGYNEQFF	TGTGCCAGCAGCCACCCTAGCGGATACAATGAGCAGTTCTTC
TRBV6-5	NA	TRBJ1-1	NA	CASGELLSTEAFF	TGTGCCAGCGGGGAGTTACTGAGCACTGAAGCTTTCTTT
TRBV7-6	TRBD2	TRBJ2-1	few	CASSIGRLDNEQFF	TGTGCCAGCAGCATCGGGAGGCTGGACAATGAGCAGTTCTTC
TRBV15	NA	TRBJ2-1	NA	CATSIRTIYNEQFF	TGTGCCACCAGCATCCGGACTATTTACAATGAGCAGTTCTTC
TRBV27	TRBD2	TRBJ2-3	NA	CASSLCGRVTDTQYF	TGTGCCAGCAGTTTATGCGGGAGGGTCACAGATACGCAGTATTTT
TRBV7-8	NA	TRBJ2-6	NA	CALRVGANVLTF	TGTGCCCTCCGGGTTGGGGCCAACGTCCTGACTTTC
TRBV2	NA	TRBJ1-2	NA	CASFDRSYGYTF	TGTGCCAGCTTCGACAGGAGCTATGGCTACACCTTC
TRBV20-1	NA	TRBJ1-4	NA	CSARYPWLEKLFF	TGCAGTGCTAGATACCCTTGGCTTGAAAAACTGTTTTTT
TRBV7-2	TRBD2	TRBJ2-7	NA	CASSFRLAGVDEQYF	TGTGCCAGCAGCTTTAGACTAGCGGGAGTAGACGAGCAGTACTTC
TRBV28	TRBD2	TRBJ2-1	few	CASTPRTSGTSYNEQFF	TGTGCCAGCACCCCGAGGACTAGCGGGACTTCCTACAATGAGCAGTTCTTC
TRBV20-1	NA	TRBJ1-5	NA	CSARDGRGPGASNQPQHF	TGCAGTGCTAGAGATGGTAGGGGTCCGGGGGCTAGCAATCAGCCCCAGCATTTT
TRBV3-1	NA	TRBJ1-1	NA	CASSRDRNTEAFF	TGTGCCAGCAGCCGGGACCGGAACACTGAAGCTTTCTTT
TRBV27	NA	TRBJ1-5	NA	CASGPNQPQHF	TGTGCCAGCGGCCCTAATCAGCCCCAGCATTTT
TRBV9	TRBD2	TRBJ2-3	NA	CASSDHSYVKGAGGAPSTDTQYF	TGTGCCAGCAGCGACCACAGTTACGTCAAAGGAGCGGGAGGCGCCCCGAGCACAGATACGCAGTATTTT
TRBV20-1	TRBD1	TRBJ2-1	NA	CSAGDRGRVYNEQFF	TGCAGTGCTGGGGACAGGGGCCGGGTCTACAATGAGCAGTTCTTC
TRBV28	NA	TRBJ2-5	few	CASSLAGTQETQYF	TGTGCCAGCAGTTTGGCGGGTACGCAAGAGACCCAGTACTTC
TRBV2	NA	TRBJ2-7	NA	CASLSYEQYF	TGTGCCAGCCTCTCCTACGAGCAGTACTTC
TRBV2	NA	TRBJ1-6	few	CASNHRTYNSPLHF	TGTGCCAGCAACCACCGCACCTATAATTCACCCCTCCACTTT
TRBV27	TRBD1	TRBJ1-5	NA	CASSRWTGGNQPQHF	TGTGCCAGCAGTCGCTGGACAGGGGGCAATCAGCCCCAGCATTTT
TRBV6-1	NA	TRBJ2-7	few	CASSSGSSREQYF	TGTGCCAGCAGTTCCGGGAGCTCACGCGAGCAGTACTTC
TRBV7-2	NA	TRBJ2-1	few	CASGRPYNEQFF	TGTGCCAGCGGGCGCCCCTACAATGAGCAGTTCTTC
TRBV24-1	NA	TRBJ2-1	NA	CATSERLVATEQFF	TGTGCCACCAGTGAAAGACTAGTAGCCACTGAGCAGTTCTTC
TRBV3-1	NA	TRBJ2-2	NA	CASSRSRLTRTGELFF	TGTGCCAGCAGCCGCAGCAGGTTGACTCGAACGGGGGAGCTGTTTTTT
TRBV27	TRBD2	TRBJ2-7	NA	CASSSRLAGYYEQYF	TGTGCCAGCAGTTCAAGACTAGCGGGCTACTACGAGCAGTACTTC
TRBV18	NA	TRBJ1-5	NA	CASSPRSGQPQHF	TGTGCCAGCTCACCAAGGTCCGGTCAGCCCCAGCATTTT
TRBV9	NA	TRBJ1-1	NA	CASSVDLANTEAFF	TGTGCCAGCAGCGTAGACCTTGCGAACACTGAAGCTTTCTTT
TRBV16	NA	TRBJ1-1	NA	CASSYGGEGTNTEAFF	TGTGCCAGCAGCTACGGAGGGGAGGGAACGAACACTGAAGCTTTCTTT
TRBV27	NA	TRBJ2-2	few	CASSLLDRGELFF	TGTGCCAGCAGTTTATTGGACAGAGGGGAGCTGTTTTTT
TRBV19	NA	TRBJ2-1	NA	CASEASADNEQFF	TGTGCCAGTGAAGCTAGCGCTGACAATGAGCAGTTCTTC
TRBV12-3/TRBV12-4	TRBD2	TRBJ2-3	NA	CASRGLGALDTQYF	TGTGCCAGCAGAGGACTAGGAGCGCTAGATACGCAGTATTTT
TRBV4-1	TRBD2	TRBJ2-1	NA	CASSQDRTSRRLTSYNEQFF	TGCGCCAGCAGCCAAGATAGGACTAGCAGGAGACTCACTTCCTACAATGAGCAGTTCTTC
TRBV27	NA	TRBJ2-7	NA	CASRSYREQYF	TGTGCCTCGCGGTCGTACCGCGAGCAGTACTTC
TRBV6-5	NA	TRBJ2-5	NA	CASSYFAGRQETQYF	TGTGCCAGCAGTTACTTTGCAGGCCGCCAAGAGACCCAGTACTTC
TRBV27	TRBD1	TRBJ2-2	NA	CASRPGQAYTGELFF	TGTGCCAGCAGGCCGGGACAGGCGTACACCGGGGAGCTGTTTTTT
TRBV15	NA	TRBJ1-2	NA	CATSRPGGTRQPYGYTF	TGTGCCACCAGCAGACCAGGTGGGACGAGGCAGCCCTATGGCTACACCTTC
TRBV28	TRBD1	TRBJ2-7	few	CASSLETGNEQYF	TGTGCCAGCAGTTTGGAGACAGGGAACGAGCAGTACTTC
TRBV4-1	TRBD1	TRBJ2-7	few	CASSLGPGQGAREQYF	TGCGCCAGCAGCCTCGGTCCGGGACAGGGGGCCCGCGAGCAGTACTTC
TRBV6-6	NA	TRBJ2-3	NA	CASSGQPDTQYF	TGTGCCAGCAGCGGACAGCCAGATACGCAGTATTTT
TRBV28	TRBD2	TRBJ2-2	NA	CASSLFGGGLFSNTGELFF	TGTGCCAGCAGTTTATTCGGGGGAGGGCTTTTCTCGAACACCGGGGAGCTGTTTTTT
TRBV7-9	NA	TRBJ1-2	NA	CASSLPGAYGYTF	TGTGCCAGCAGCTTGCCGGGAGCCTATGGCTACACCTTC
TRBV7-9	TRBD2	TRBJ2-1	few	CASSPSGRGEQFF	TGTGCCAGCAGTCCTAGCGGGAGAGGTGAGCAGTTCTTC